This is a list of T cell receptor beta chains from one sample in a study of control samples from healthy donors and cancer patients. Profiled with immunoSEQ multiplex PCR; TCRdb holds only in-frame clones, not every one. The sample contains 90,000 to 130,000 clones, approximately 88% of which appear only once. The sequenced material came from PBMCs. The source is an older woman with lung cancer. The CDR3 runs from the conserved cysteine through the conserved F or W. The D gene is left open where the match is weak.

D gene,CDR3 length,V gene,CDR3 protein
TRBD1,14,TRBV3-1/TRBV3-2,CASSAGQGIAEQFF
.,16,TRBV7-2,CASSLDPGLQVNTIYF
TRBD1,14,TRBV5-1,CASSTGQGKGEQYF
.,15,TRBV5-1,CASSSTGNTNEKLFF
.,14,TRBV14,CASSQDLGAYEQYF
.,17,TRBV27,CASSLSPPAGPNYGYTF
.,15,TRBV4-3,CASSQEGRGSGEQFF
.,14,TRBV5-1,CASSLRAGAETQYF
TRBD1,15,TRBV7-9,CASSYGTGANYGYTF
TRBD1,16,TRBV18,CASSPQGQGIYNEQFF
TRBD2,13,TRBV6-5,CASRWTSVYEQYF
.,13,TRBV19,CASWLGLGQPQHF
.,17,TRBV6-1,CASSDYTDPDSNYGYTF
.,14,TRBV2,CASMAGHMNTEAFF
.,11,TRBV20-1,CSASQGETQYF
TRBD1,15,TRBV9,CASSVAGTGFYEQYF
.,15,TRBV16,CASSPRPGDPYGYTF